The 17 T cell receptor beta chains below come from one sample, sequenced in a study of blood T cell repertoires in COVID-19 (dated by TCRdb to the early 2020s). Libraries came from the immunoSEQ multiplex PCR assay. Imported from immuneACCESS, the table was reduced by TCRdb to in-frame sequences with V and J called. These copies leave out some clones; in studies compared against another copy, an unresolved V gene accounts for under half, and the cause of the remainder is not known. This sample gives a few hundred thousand clones in total; about 85% of them show up just once. The ten top clones hold 3.6% of the sample. Sequenced material: peripheral blood. All receptors come from a woman aged 18-29 years with acute or convalescent COVID-19.

This chain connects TRBV9 to TRBJ1-5, with 9 bases identical to TRBD1. The trim removed 4 bases at V and 6 bases at J, leaving 5 bases unmatched. The germline gives CDR1 SGDLS, CDR2 YYNGEE. CDR3 length: 14 residues. The CDR3 protein is CASSNDRGSQPQHF. The CDR3 DNA reads as TGTGCCAGCAGCAATGACAGGGGGAGTCAGCCCCAGCATTTT. The full variable domain, its missing parts supplied by reference TRBV9 and TRBJ1-5, is DSGVTQTPKHLITATGQRVTLRCSPRSGDLSVYWYQQSLDQGLQFLIQYYNGEERAKGNILERFSAQQFPDLHSELNLSSLELGDSALYFCASSNDRGSQPQHFGDGTRLSIL.

The chain combines TRBV7-3 with TRBJ2-7; a weak D match, TRBD1 (6 bases). The ends were cut back, 2 bases at V and 0 bases at J, with 11 bases in the middle. The CDR3 loop spans 15 amino acids. Germline V gives CDR1 SGHTA, CDR2 FQGTGA. The CDR3: CASSLADSSSYEQYF. DNA of the CDR3: TGTGCCAGCAGCTTAGCGGACAGTAGCTCCTACGAGCAGTACTTC.

The chain recombines TRBV7-8 with TRBJ1-4, with D tentatively TRBD1 (6 bases). Trimming removed 6 bases from V and 7 bases from J, with 15 bases in between. The germline V gene has CDR1 SGHVS and CDR2 FQNEAQ. CDR3 length: 14 residues. The CDR3 sequence: CASSPGDVFEKLFF. CDR3 bases: TGTGCCAGCAGTCCAGGGGATGTATTTGAAAAACTGTTTTTT.

As DNA, the CDR3 is TGTGCCAGCAGTTACTCTTCGAGCGGGGAAGAGACCCAGTACTTC. Translated, it gives CASSYSSSGEETQYF. The chain employs TRBV6-6 and TRBJ2-5; the match to TRBD2 covers 7 bases. CDR3 length: 15 residues. V was clipped by 0 bases and J by 3 bases; unmatched bases: 4. CDR1 MNHNY and CDR2 SVGAGI come from the germline V gene (reference sequence).

The rearrangement links TRBV27 to TRBJ2-7, with D possibly matching TRBD1 (5 bases). The CDR3 spans 13 residues. CDR1 is MNHEY, CDR2 SMNVEV, per germline (reference sequence). Between the trimmed V and J ends, which lost 6 bases and 3 bases, there was a span of 12 bases. CDR3 in DNA: TGTGCCAGCAGCTTAGCCAGGGACTACGAGCAGTACTTC. Its protein is CASSLARDYEQYF.

The CDR3 coding sequence is TGTGCCAGCAGCCGAAGAGGGGGCTCGTACACTGAAGCTTTCTTT. Translating it yields CASSRRGGSYTEAFF. This chain connects TRBV7-3 to TRBJ1-1; 7 nucleotides agree with TRBD1. This CDR3 comprises 15 residues. Trimming cost V 5 bases and J 3 bases; bases outside gene matches: 9. Germline V CDR1 and CDR2: SGHTA, FQGTGA.

The CDR3 protein is CASSEGNVGELFF. CDR3 in DNA: TGTGCCAGCAGTGAGGGCAATGTCGGGGAGCTGTTTTTT. The chain combines TRBV6-1 with TRBJ2-2; D not certain. CDR3 length: 13 amino acids. Trimming cost V 3 bases and J 7 bases, with 9 bases left between them. Germline V gene sequence: CDR1 MNHNS, CDR2 SASEGT.

The CDR3 DNA reads as TGTGCCAGCAGCTTGGACGCGGGGGGCTTGAATGGCTACACCTTC. It translates to CASSLDAGGLNGYTF. The rearrangement uses TRBV5-4 and TRBJ1-2; maybe TRBD1 (6 bases). Germline V gene sequence: CDR1 SGHNT, CDR2 YYREEE (reference sequence). The CDR3 spans 15 residues. Trimming cost V 0 bases and J 6 bases, with 15 bases left between them.

The chain has TRBV18 and TRBJ2-6; a weak D match, TRBD2 (7 bases). Trimming cost V 3 bases and J 2 bases, with 11 bases left between them. Germline lookup yields CDR1 KGHSH and CDR2 LQKENI. The CDR3 loop spans 16 amino acids. In nucleotides, the CDR3 is TGTGCCAGCTCACCCACGGGGGGCGCTGGGGCCAACGTCCTGACTTTC. It encodes CASSPTGGAGANVLTF.

This clone appeared a single time. The chain uses TRBV2 and TRBJ2-7; a weak D match, TRBD2 (7 bases). The V gene's germline CDR1 is SNHLY and CDR2 FYNNEI. Trimming took off 7 bases at V and 4 bases at J, with 14 bases between the two ends. This CDR3 has 13 residues. The chain's CDR3 is CASKRDNRYEQYF. CDR3 DNA: TGTGCCAGCAAGCGGGACAATCGATACGAGCAGTACTTC.

This clone came up a few times. The rearrangement links TRBV12-3 or TRBV12-4 to TRBJ1-6; 7 nucleotides line up with TRBD1. J gave up 10 bases and V 9 bases, and 9 bases lay outside the gene matches. This CDR3 has 13 residues. CDR3 amino acids: CASNRGVSSPLHF. The CDR3, as DNA: TGTGCCAGTAACAGGGGAGTAAGCTCACCCCTCCACTTT.

The chain couples TRBV6-1 to TRBJ1-4, with 7 bases lining up with TRBD1. Per the germline V gene, CDR1 is MNHNS and CDR2 is SASEGT. The CDR3 runs 17 residues. V lost 1 base, J lost 0 bases, and 5 bases stayed unmatched. The CDR3 reads CASSEGNRGATNEKLFF. The CDR3 DNA follows: TGTGCCAGCAGTGAAGGAAACAGGGGAGCAACTAATGAAAAACTGTTTTTT.

The gene calls are TRBV11-2 and TRBJ1-1; 9 nucleotides align to TRBD1. The J segment lost 4 bases and the V segment lost 5 bases, leaving 8 bases of the junction unmatched. The germline V gene encodes CDR1 SGHAT and CDR2 FQNNGV. The CDR3 consists of 15 residues. This CDR3 is CASSVTGTGSTEAFF. CDR3 bases: TGTGCCAGCAGCGTAACCGGGACAGGGAGCACTGAAGCTTTCTTT.

The chain carries TRBV2 and TRBJ2-5; 11 nucleotides align to TRBD1. V shed 5 bases and J 4 bases; nucleotides not matched to a gene: 3. CDR3 length: 14 residues. Germline V gene lookup returns CDR1 SNHLY and CDR2 FYNNEI. CDR3 DNA sequence: TGTGCCAGCAGTCGGGACAGGGGGACAGAGACCCAGTACTTC. Amino acid sequence: CASSRDRGTETQYF. The complete variable domain, with remaining parts taken from reference TRBV2 and TRBJ2-5, reads EPEVTQTPSHQVTQMGQEVILRCVPISNHLYFYWYRQILGQKVEFLVSFYNNEISEKSEIFDDQFSVERPDGSNFTLKIRSTKLEDSAMYFCASSRDRGTETQYFGPGTRLLVL.

This chain connects TRBV12-3 or TRBV12-4 to TRBJ2-3; D is undetermined. This CDR3 is 13 amino acids long. Trimming left V 6 bases short and J 4 bases short, with 11 bases between. CDR3 nucleotide sequence: TGTGCCAGCAGCCCTAAATCCGCAGATACGCAGTATTTT. This codes for CASSPKSADTQYF.

The chain recombines TRBV29-1 with TRBJ1-6; 10 bases fit TRBD1. V trimming: 6 bases; J trimming: 7 bases; junction bases outside the gene matches: 6. Germline CDR1 is SQVTM and CDR2 is ANQGSEA. This CDR3 has 14 amino acids. The CDR3 DNA is TGCAGCGTGGAAAAGGACAGGGGGAATTCACCCCTCCACTTT. It encodes CSVEKDRGNSPLHF.

This chain links TRBV6-4 with TRBJ2-3, with D possibly being TRBD2 (5 bases). The CDR3 runs to 15 residues. Germline V CDR1 and CDR2: MRHNA, SNTAGT. The ends were cut back, 4 bases at V and 2 bases at J, with 13 bases in the middle. The CDR3 loop reads CASSGRAGPTDTQYF. The DNA of the CDR3 is TGTGCCAGCAGTGGTAGGGCGGGCCCCACAGATACGCAGTATTTT.